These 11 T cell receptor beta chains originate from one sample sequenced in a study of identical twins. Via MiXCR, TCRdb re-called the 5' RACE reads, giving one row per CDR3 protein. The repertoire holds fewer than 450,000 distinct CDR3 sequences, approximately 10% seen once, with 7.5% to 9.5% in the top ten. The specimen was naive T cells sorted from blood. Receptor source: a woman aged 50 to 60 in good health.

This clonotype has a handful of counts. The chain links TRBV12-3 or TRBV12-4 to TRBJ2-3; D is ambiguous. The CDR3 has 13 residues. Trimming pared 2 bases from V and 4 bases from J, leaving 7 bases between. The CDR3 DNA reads TGTGCCAGCAGTTTATATTGGTCAGATACGCAGTATTTT. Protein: CASSLYWSDTQYF.

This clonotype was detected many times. DNA of the CDR3: TGTGCCAGCAGCGTCCCCCCGGGGAACACGAACACCGGGGAGCTGTTTTTT. Translation gives CASSVPPGNTNTGELFF. The chain recombines TRBV9 with TRBJ2-2, with a tentative D call TRBD2 (5 bases). Germline CDR1 SGDLS, CDR2 YYNGEE. Trimming took off 2 bases at V and 0 bases at J, with 14 bases between the two ends. The CDR3 is 17 amino acids.

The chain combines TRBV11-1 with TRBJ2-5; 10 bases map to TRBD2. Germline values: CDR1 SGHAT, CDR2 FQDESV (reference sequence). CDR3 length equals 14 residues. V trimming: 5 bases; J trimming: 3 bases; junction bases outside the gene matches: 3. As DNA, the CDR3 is TGTGCCAGCAGCGAAGGACTAGCGGAAGAGACCCAGTACTTC. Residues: CASSEGLAEETQYF.

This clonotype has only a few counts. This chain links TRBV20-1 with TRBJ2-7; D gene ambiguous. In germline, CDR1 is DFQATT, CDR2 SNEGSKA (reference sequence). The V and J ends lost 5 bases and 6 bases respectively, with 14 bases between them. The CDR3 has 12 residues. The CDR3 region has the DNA TGCAGTGCTCTTCTCCCGGCAGGCGAGCAGTACGTC. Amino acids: CSALLPAGEQYV.

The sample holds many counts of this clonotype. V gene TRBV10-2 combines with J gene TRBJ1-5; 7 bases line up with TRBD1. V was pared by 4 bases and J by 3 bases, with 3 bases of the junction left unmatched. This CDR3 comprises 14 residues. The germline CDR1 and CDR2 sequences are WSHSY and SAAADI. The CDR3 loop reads CASSAQGNNQPQHF. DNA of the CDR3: TGCGCCAGCAGTGCACAGGGGAACAATCAGCCCCAGCATTTT.

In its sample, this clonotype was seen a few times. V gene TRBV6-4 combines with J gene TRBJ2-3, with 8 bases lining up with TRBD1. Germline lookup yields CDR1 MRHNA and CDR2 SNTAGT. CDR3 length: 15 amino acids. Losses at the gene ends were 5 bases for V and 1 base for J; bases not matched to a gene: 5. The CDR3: CASSPQGDGTDTQYF. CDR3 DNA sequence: TGTGCCAGCAGTCCACAGGGGGACGGCACAGATACGCAGTATTTT.

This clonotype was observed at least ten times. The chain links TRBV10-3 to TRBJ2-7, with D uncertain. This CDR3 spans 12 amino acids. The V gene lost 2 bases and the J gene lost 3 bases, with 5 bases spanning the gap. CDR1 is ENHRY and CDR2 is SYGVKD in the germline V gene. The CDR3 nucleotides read TGTGCCATCAGTGAGGCAGACTACGAGCAGTACGTC. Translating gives CAISEADYEQYV.

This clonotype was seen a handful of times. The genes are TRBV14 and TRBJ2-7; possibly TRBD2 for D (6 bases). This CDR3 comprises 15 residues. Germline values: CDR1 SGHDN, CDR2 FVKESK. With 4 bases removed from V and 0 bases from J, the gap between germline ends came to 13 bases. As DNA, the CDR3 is TGTGCCAGCAGCCGGACCGGGACTTTCTCCTACGAGCAGTACGTC. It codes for CASSRTGTFSYEQYV.

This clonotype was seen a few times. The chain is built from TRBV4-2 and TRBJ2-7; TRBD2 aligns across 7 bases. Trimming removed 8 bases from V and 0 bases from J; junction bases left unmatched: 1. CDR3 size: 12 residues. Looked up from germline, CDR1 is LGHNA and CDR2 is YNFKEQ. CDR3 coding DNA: TGTGCCAGCGGGGAGGGCTCCTACGAGCAGTACTTC. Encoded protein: CASGEGSYEQYF.

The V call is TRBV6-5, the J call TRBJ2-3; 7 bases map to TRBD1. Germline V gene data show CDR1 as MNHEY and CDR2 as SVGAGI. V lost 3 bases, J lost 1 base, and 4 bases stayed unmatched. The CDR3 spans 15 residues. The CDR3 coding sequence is TGTGCCAGCAGTTATTTTGGGACAGGCACAGATACGCAGTATTTT. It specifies CASSYFGTGTDTQYF.

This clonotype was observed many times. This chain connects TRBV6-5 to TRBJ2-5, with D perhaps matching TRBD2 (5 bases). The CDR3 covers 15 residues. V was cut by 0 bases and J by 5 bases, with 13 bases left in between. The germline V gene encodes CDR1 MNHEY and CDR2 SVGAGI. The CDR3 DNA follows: TGTGCCAGCAGTTACTCAGCGGCCGGGTGGGAGACCCAGTACTTC. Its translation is CASSYSAAGWETQYF.